This is a list of T cell receptor beta chains from one sample in a study of T-cell memory formation after mild COVID-19. TCRdb itself ran the 5' RACE reads through MiXCR, one entry per CDR3 protein. The table lists around 340,000 distinct CDR3 sequences, approximately 15% of them singletons. Material for sequencing was PBMCs or a T cell subset sorted from them (not recorded which). The receptors derive from a young man who had mild COVID-19 (a few samples of this study predate the infection). Cell type and time point are not known. CDR3s include the opening cysteine and the closing phenylalanine or tryptophan. Each record gives: clone size, J gene, V gene, D gene, CDR3 DNA, CDR3 protein. The D gene is left open where the match is weak. Size values are once, few and many counts, or a class for expanded clones, and some rows have none.

-,TRBJ1-1,TRBV9,-,TGTGCCAGCAGCGTAGGTGGGGGGCCTGGCACTGAAGCTTTCTTT,CASSVGGGPGTEAFF
-,TRBJ2-3,TRBV6-5,-,TGTGCCAGCAGTTACTCGAGAGGTGACCTTAGCACAGATACGCAGTATTTT,CASSYSRGDLSTDTQYF
-,TRBJ1-6,TRBV5-1,-,TGCGCCAGCAGGGAGAATAATTCACCCCTCCACTTT,CASRENNSPLHF
-,TRBJ2-5,TRBV29-1,-,TGCAGCGGGGGCGCACGATCGGCGGAGACCCAGTACTTC,CSGGARSAETQYF
few,TRBJ2-1,TRBV12-5,-,TGTGCTAGTGGTGGGACTCCTCCAGGCAATGAGCAGTTCTTC,CASGGTPPGNEQFF
-,TRBJ1-2,TRBV12-3/TRBV12-4,TRBD1,TGTGCCAGCAGTCAGGGGGGACAGACCTATGGCTACACCTTC,CASSQGGQTYGYTF
few,TRBJ1-5,TRBV19,-,TGTGCCAGTAGCACTCTTCGGGGAAGGGGATCGAACCAGCCCCAGCATTTT,CASSTLRGRGSNQPQHF
-,TRBJ2-2,TRBV6-2/TRBV6-3,-,TGTGCCAGCATTGGGGGGCAGCGCACCGGGGAGCTGTTTTTT,CASIGGQRTGELFF
few,TRBJ2-3,TRBV7-9,-,TGTGCCAGCAGCCAGGGGAGTGGCACAGATACGCAGTATTTT,CASSQGSGTDTQYF
few,TRBJ1-5,TRBV4-1,-,TGCGCCAGCAGCCTCAAAGTCTGGGGGGCCGATCAGCCCCAGCATTTT,CASSLKVWGADQPQHF
-,TRBJ1-2,TRBV10-3,-,TGTGCCATCAGTCCCGACAGGACTAACTTCGGCTACACCTTC,CAISPDRTNFGYTF
-,TRBJ2-7,TRBV5-1,-,TGCGCCAGCAGCCCCCGCGGGGGCCGAAATCCCTACGAGCAGTACTTC,CASSPRGGRNPYEQYF
few,TRBJ1-6,TRBV7-2,TRBD1,TGTGCCAGCAGCTTAGAGGGCGCGCAGGGGGGGGTAGCCCTCCACTTT,CASSLEGAQGGVALHF
-,TRBJ2-3,TRBV9,TRBD1,TGTGCCAGCAGCCCCCGACAGGGGGAGGATACGCAGTATTTT,CASSPRQGEDTQYF
-,TRBJ2-7,TRBV10-3,TRBD2,TGTGCCATCAGATCTCAGGGAGGGCCCTACTACGAGCAGTACTTC,CAIRSQGGPYYEQYF
few,TRBJ2-6,TRBV6-5,-,TGTGCCAGCAGACAAGGGAGGTATGGGGCCAACGTCCTGACTTTC,CASRQGRYGANVLTF
-,TRBJ2-2,TRBV29-1,-,TGCAGCGCCCACAGGGACCCGAACACCGGGGAGCTGTTTTTT,CSAHRDPNTGELFF
-,TRBJ2-5,TRBV6-5,TRBD2,TGTGCCAGCAGCCTACTAGCGGGGGGCCCCAGCACCGAGGAAGAGACCCAGTACTTC,CASSLLAGGPSTEEETQYF
-,TRBJ2-1,TRBV11-1,-,TGTGCCAGCAGCCTGGGACGGGGATTGGGCTACAATGAGCAGTTCTTC,CASSLGRGLGYNEQFF
many,TRBJ2-4,TRBV6-6,-,TGTGCCAGCAGGACAGAGGACATTCAGTACTTC,CASRTEDIQYF
few,TRBJ2-1,TRBV13,-,TGTGCCAGCAGCTTAGGCGTCCCCAATGAGCAGTTCTTC,CASSLGVPNEQFF
few,TRBJ2-5,TRBV9,TRBD2,TGTGCCAGCAGCGAAGGGCTGACTAGCGGGGGTCGAGAGGAGACCCAGTACTTC,CASSEGLTSGGREETQYF
few,TRBJ2-3,TRBV5-1,TRBD2,TGCGCCAGCAGCTTGGGGACTAGCGGGGGGTTCCATACGCAGTATTTT,CASSLGTSGGFHTQYF
many,TRBJ2-7,TRBV11-2,TRBD2,TGTGCCAGCAGCTTGAACCCTAGCGGGGGGGCCGGTGAGCAGTACTTC,CASSLNPSGGAGEQYF
many,TRBJ1-5,TRBV7-2,-,TGTGCCAGCAGCCGAAGACAGAACAATCAGCCCCAGCATTTT,CASSRRQNNQPQHF
-,TRBJ2-5,TRBV4-2,-,TGTGCCAGCAGCCAAACCGGGGCAATCCAAGAGACCCAGTACTTC,CASSQTGAIQETQYF
-,TRBJ2-1,TRBV6-6,-,TGTGCCAGCAGTTACCGTCGCAGGGTCGGCGGTGAGCAGTTCTTC,CASSYRRRVGGEQFF
medium-sized,TRBJ2-2,TRBV6-4,-,TGTGCCAGCAGTGACAGGGGCACCGGGGAGCTGTTTTTT,CASSDRGTGELFF
few,TRBJ1-2,TRBV9,-,TGTGCCAGCAGCGTAGCGACCCCCGGGGGCTATGGCTACACCTTC,CASSVATPGGYGYTF
-,TRBJ2-1,TRBV20-1,-,TGCAGTGCTAGATATGATGAGCAGTTCTTC,CSARYDEQFF
once,TRBJ2-5,TRBV30,TRBD2,TGTGCCTGGAGTACTAGCGGGGGCGAGACCCAGTACTTC,CAWSTSGGETQYF
few,TRBJ2-2,TRBV6-5,-,TGTGCCAGCAGTTACTGGCTCCGGGACACCGGGGAGCTGTTTTTT,CASSYWLRDTGELFF
many,TRBJ2-1,TRBV4-1,TRBD1,TGCGCCAGCAGCCCCGGACAGGGACCCTACAATGAGCAGTTCTTC,CASSPGQGPYNEQFF
-,TRBJ2-7,TRBV4-1,TRBD2,TGCGCCAGCAGCCAAGAGGTCGGTAGCGGGGTCTACGAGCAGTACTTC,CASSQEVGSGVYEQYF
few,TRBJ2-5,TRBV30,-,TGTGCCTGGAGCGGTGGAGGGGGCGGGGAGACCCAGTACTTC,CAWSGGGGGETQYF
many,TRBJ2-2,TRBV5-1,-,TGCGCCAGCAGCGTCTGGACCGGACCCGGGGAGCTGTTTTTT,CASSVWTGPGELFF
many,TRBJ2-1,TRBV4-1,TRBD1,TGCGCCAGCTCCGGGACAGGGTGGAACAATGAGCAGTTCTTC,CASSGTGWNNEQFF
few,TRBJ1-6,TRBV7-3,TRBD1,TGTGCCAGCAGCCTAGGGACAGCGAATTCACCCCTCCACTTT,CASSLGTANSPLHF
many,TRBJ2-1,TRBV29-1,TRBD1,TGCAGCGTCTTCTTACAGGGGAGTGGGGCCTACAATGAGCAGTTCTTC,CSVFLQGSGAYNEQFF
many,TRBJ2-3,TRBV5-6,-,TGTGCCAGCAGCGACTCCGGGTGGAGGAGCACAGATACGCAGTATTTT,CASSDSGWRSTDTQYF
-,TRBJ1-5,TRBV6-2/TRBV6-3,-,TGTGCCAGCAGCCCAGCCCGGAATCAGCCCCAGCATTTT,CASSPARNQPQHF
few,TRBJ1-2,TRBV5-4,TRBD1,TGTGCCAGCAGCTTGCTCCTGGAACAGGGGGCCGGTGGCTACACCTTC,CASSLLLEQGAGGYTF
few,TRBJ2-1,TRBV5-1,TRBD1,TGCGCCAGCAGCTTGGATGCAGGGGGTACGCATGAGCAGTTCTTC,CASSLDAGGTHEQFF
few,TRBJ1-3,TRBV9,TRBD1,TGTGCCAGCAGCATCGGGACAGCTGGAAACACCATATATTTT,CASSIGTAGNTIYF
few,TRBJ2-7,TRBV20-1,-,TGCAGTGCTAGAGATCTAGCTGTAGGCTACGAGCAGTACTTC,CSARDLAVGYEQYF
-,TRBJ1-4,TRBV4-1,-,TGCGCCAGCAGCCAAGGATGGGGAGGTGAAAAACTGTTTTTT,CASSQGWGGEKLFF
few,TRBJ1-1,TRBV6-5,-,-,CASSFSVPGPEAFF
few,TRBJ2-1,TRBV13,-,TGTGCCACCCATTCTCGGAATGAGCAGTTCTTC,CATHSRNEQFF
-,TRBJ2-5,TRBV7-9,-,TGTGCCAGCACCGAGCTCCGGGGTAGGGAGACCCAGTACTTC,CASTELRGRETQYF
many,TRBJ2-7,TRBV19,-,TGTGCCAGTAGTATAGGTGGACTAAGGGGCTACGAGCAGTACTTC,CASSIGGLRGYEQYF
few,TRBJ2-7,TRBV7-2,TRBD1,TGTGCCAGCAGCGCCAATCAGGGGGCGCAGGGCTACGAGCAGTACTTC,CASSANQGAQGYEQYF
-,TRBJ1-2,TRBV4-3,-,TGCGCCAGCAGCCAAGTAATTGGCGTCGGCTATGGCTACACCTTC,CASSQVIGVGYGYTF
few,TRBJ2-7,TRBV5-4,TRBD1,TGTGCCAGCAGCTTGTATTGGGGACAGGGTTACGAGCAGTACTTC,CASSLYWGQGYEQYF
-,TRBJ2-3,TRBV4-3,TRBD1,TGCGCCAGCAGCCAAGACGGACAGGGGACCTCGGATACGCAGTATTTT,CASSQDGQGTSDTQYF
-,TRBJ2-2,TRBV4-3,TRBD1,TGCGCCAGCAGCCAAGCACCGGGACAGGGGGCGGGCGGGGAGCTGTTTTTT,CASSQAPGQGAGGELFF
few,TRBJ1-3,TRBV6-5,-,TGTGCCAGCAGTTACTCCCTGCAGGGGACTGGAAACACCATATATTTT,CASSYSLQGTGNTIYF
few,TRBJ1-2,TRBV9,-,TGTGCCAGCAGCGTAGCGACAGACGATGGCTACACCTTC,CASSVATDDGYTF
-,TRBJ2-3,TRBV20-1,TRBD2,TGCAGTGCTAGAGTAGTAGCGGGGGGCGATACGCAGTATTTT,CSARVVAGGDTQYF
few,TRBJ2-3,TRBV11-2,-,TGTGCCAGCAGCTTATCCCTTAGCACAGATACGCAGTATTTT,CASSLSLSTDTQYF